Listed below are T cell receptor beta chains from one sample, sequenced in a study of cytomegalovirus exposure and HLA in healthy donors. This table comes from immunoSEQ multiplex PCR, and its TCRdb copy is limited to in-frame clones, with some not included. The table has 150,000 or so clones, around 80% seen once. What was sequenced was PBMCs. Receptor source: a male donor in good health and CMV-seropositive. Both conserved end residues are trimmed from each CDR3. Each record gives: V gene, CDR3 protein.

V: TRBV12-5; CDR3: ASGLVLAGEGNEQF
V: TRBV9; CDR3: ASSSNSGANVLT
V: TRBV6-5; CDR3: ASSYYSGSGDTQY
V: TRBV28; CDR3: ASSWREASPLH
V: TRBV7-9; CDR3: ASTYRGSSYEQY
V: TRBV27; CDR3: ASRYSSGTGREKLF
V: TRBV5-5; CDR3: ASRPEQGREKLF
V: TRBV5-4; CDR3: ASSSLAGGSGQY
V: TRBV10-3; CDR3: AISEDLGSSYNEQF
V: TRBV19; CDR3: ATSRATDTQY
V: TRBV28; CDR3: ASKPVYNEQF